This T cell receptor (beta chain) was observed in a study of CD8 T cells in ankylosing spondylitis (dated by TCRdb to the late 2010s). About the study as a whole: The study profiled T cell receptor beta repertoires in healthy donors and ankylosing spondylitis patients to find disease-linked TCR variants. The full study cohort comprised about 23 ankylosing spondylitis patients and some 100 healthy donors. Peripheral blood was sampled, and synovial fluid was also collected from ankylosing spondylitis patients. Results and caveats for the whole study, not just this receptor: Some TCR beta motif variants had previously been reported in synovial fluid and blood of reactive arthritis patients, which suggested common disease-initiation mechanisms. The disease-linked clones were reported as significantly enriched in matched synovial fluid samples from ankylosing spondylitis patients. A CD8+ phenotype was shown by the disease-linked clones, which were found at relatively low frequencies in peripheral blood. A TCR beta motif of roughly 8 highly homologous amino acid variants appeared characteristic of blood from ankylosing spondylitis patients.

Comment on this clonotype: The clone's antigen remains unknown. Base qualities are not provided; no much larger clone lies one nucleotide away.

Sequencer: Illumina HiSeq 2500. Quantitative 5'-RACE with molecular barcodes was the method used to prepare the TCR beta libraries. In the source study's methods: A new computational method based on a probabilistic model of VDJ rearrangement was used to identify disease-linked TCR variants. TCRdb reprocessed the public reads (quality trimming at Q25 with fastp, clone calling with MiXCR) and kept in-frame beta chains. Each entry is one CDR3 protein sequence, shown with its most common DNA and genes. In this record, the V and J calls reflect TCRdb's handling and not the investigators' own analysis. The table for this sample lists approximately 150,000 distinct CDR3 sequences; 15% to 20% of them were counted only once. Of the sample, 30% to 35% falls within the top ten clones. V is shortened by 4 bases, J by 2 bases, and the region joining them spans 17 bases. Reading from cysteine to phenylalanine, the CDR3 counts 17 amino acids. The CDR3 DNA has 51 bases and is translated from base 1. Per the germline V gene, KGHSH is the CDR1 and LQKENI is the CDR2.

This receptor chain uses TRBV18 and TRBJ2-2, with an unclear D gene assignment. Source material: blood, either unsorted or a sorted T cell fraction (not recorded which). The receptor was isolated from a male donor with ankylosing spondylitis. The nucleotide sequence is TGTGCCAGCTCACTCGGATTTCCAAAAACAAACACCGGGGAGCTGTTTTTT. It translates to CASSLGFPKTNTGELFF. With the portions outside the CDR3 filled from the reference TRBV18 and TRBJ2-2 genes, the complete variable region becomes NAGVMQNPRHLVRRRGQEARLRCSPMKGHSHVYWYRQLPEEGLKFMVYLQKENIIDESGMPKERFSAEFPKEGPSILRIQQVVRGDSAAYFCASSLGFPKTNTGELFFGEGSRLTVL.